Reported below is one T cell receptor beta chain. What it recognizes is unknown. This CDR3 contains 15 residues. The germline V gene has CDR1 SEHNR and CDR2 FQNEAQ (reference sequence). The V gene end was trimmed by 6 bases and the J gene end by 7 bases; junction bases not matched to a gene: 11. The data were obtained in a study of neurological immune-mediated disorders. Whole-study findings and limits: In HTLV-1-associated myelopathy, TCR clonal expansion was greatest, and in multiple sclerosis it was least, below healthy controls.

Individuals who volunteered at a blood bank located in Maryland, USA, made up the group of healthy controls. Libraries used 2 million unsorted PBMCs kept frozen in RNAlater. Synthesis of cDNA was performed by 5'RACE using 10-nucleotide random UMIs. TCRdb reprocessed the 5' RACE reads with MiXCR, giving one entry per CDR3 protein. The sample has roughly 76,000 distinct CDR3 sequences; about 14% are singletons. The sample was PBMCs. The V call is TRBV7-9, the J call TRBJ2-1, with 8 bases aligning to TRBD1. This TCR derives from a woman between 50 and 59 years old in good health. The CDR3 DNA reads TGTGCCAGCAGACCCGACAGGGGCGGTTTTAATGAGCAGTTCTTC. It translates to CASRPDRGGFNEQFF.